One sample yielded the 12 T cell receptor beta chains listed below, sequenced in a study of blood T cell repertoires in COVID-19. Method: immunoSEQ multiplex PCR; TCRdb's copy keeps in-frame clones and lacks some. The table lists about 230,000 clones, roughly 83% of them singletons. The specimen was peripheral blood. These receptors were collected from a woman between 50 and 59 years old with acute or convalescent COVID-19.

On this clone: The same CDR3 arises from other DNA sequences in this sample as well. The rearrangement uses TRBV9 and TRBJ1-1; perhaps TRBD1 as D (5 bases). With 1 base removed from V and 5 bases from J, the gap between germline ends came to 9 bases. The CDR3 contains 13 residues. Looked up from germline, CDR1 is SGDLS and CDR2 is YYNGEE. The chain's CDR3 is CASSVQGGTEAFF. The CDR3 DNA is TGTGCCAGCAGCGTACAGGGAGGTACTGAAGCTTTCTTT.

The chain is built from TRBV18 and TRBJ2-7, with 8 bases lining up with TRBD2. The CDR3 runs to 17 residues. The V and J ends lost 0 bases and 6 bases, in that order; junction bases with no gene match: 13. Germline loops: CDR1 KGHSH, CDR2 LQKENI. The CDR3 loop reads CASSPPDVRGAPLEQYF. CDR3 coding DNA: TGTGCCAGCTCACCACCGGACGTGCGGGGGGCCCCTCTCGAGCAGTACTTC.

This clone was counted a few times. The rearrangement links TRBV6-5 to TRBJ2-7; TRBD1 matches at 9 bases. The germline CDR1 and CDR2 sequences are MNHEY and SVGAGI. V gave up 6 bases and J gave up 2 bases; unmatched junction bases: 8. The CDR3 spans 15 residues. This chain's CDR3 is CASRNRQGVTYEQYF. CDR3 DNA sequence: TGTGCCAGCAGAAATAGACAGGGGGTGACCTACGAGCAGTACTTC.

The chain has TRBV21-1 and TRBJ2-7; TRBD1, the table's D call, lacks a check against the DNA. TRBV21-1 constitutes a pseudogene. The CDR3 has 16 amino acids. The CDR3 region has the DNA TGTGCCAGCAGCAATCCCTCAGGGGGGAGCTCCTACGAGCAGTACTTC. Amino acid sequence: CASSNPSGGSSYEQYF.

The chain is built from TRBV19 and TRBJ1-1, with TRBD1 matching 7 bases. This CDR3 region has 16 residues. Germline V gene data show CDR1 as LNHDA and CDR2 as SQIVND (reference sequence). J was trimmed by 10 bases and V by 4 bases; bases with no gene match: 18. CDR3 sequence: CASSSPGTASLGGAFF. The CDR3 nucleotides read TGTGCCAGTAGTAGCCCCGGGACAGCAAGCCTAGGGGGAGCTTTCTTT.

This rearrangement joins TRBV28 to TRBJ1-5; D ambiguous. Germline lookup yields CDR1 MDHEN and CDR2 SYDVKM. The length of the CDR3 is 14 residues. Trimming pared 3 bases from V and 3 bases from J, leaving 9 bases between. The CDR3 DNA follows: TGTGCCAGCAGTTTGGGAGGATACAATCAGCCCCAGCATTTT. It specifies CASSLGGYNQPQHF.

V is TRBV28 and J is TRBJ1-1, with D uncertain. V dropped 10 bases and J dropped 0 bases, with 6 bases sitting between them. Germline V gene sequence: CDR1 MDHEN, CDR2 SYDVKM. This CDR3 contains 11 residues. The CDR3 DNA is TGTGCCACTATCTTGAACACTGAAGCTTTCTTT. Its protein product is CATILNTEAFF.

This chain uses TRBV19 with TRBJ1-6, with D tentatively TRBD1 (5 bases). The CDR3 has 15 residues. The germline V and J ends were trimmed by 9 bases and 8 bases, with 20 bases remaining between them. Germline V gene sequence: CDR1 LNHDA, CDR2 SQIVND (reference sequence). The CDR3, as DNA: TGTGCCAGCCGACAGCTCCTGAGTTTTTATTCACCCCTCCACTTT. This codes for CASRQLLSFYSPLHF.

The CDR3 sequence: CASNQKGSGTTGELFF. The DNA for the CDR3 is TGTGCCAGCAATCAGAAGGGTAGCGGGACCACCGGGGAGCTGTTTTTT. The rearrangement joins TRBV6-6 to TRBJ2-2; 8 nucleotides agree with TRBD2. CDR3 length: 16 amino acids. CDR1 is MNHNY, CDR2 SVGAGI, per germline (reference sequence). V was pared by 7 bases and J by 4 bases, with 11 bases of the junction left unmatched.

The chain couples TRBV3-1 (or the pseudogene TRBV3-2) to TRBJ2-2; D is possibly TRBD2 (6 bases). The germline CDR1 and CDR2 sequences are LGHDT and YNNKEL (reference sequence). The CDR3 consists of 14 residues. In nucleotides, the CDR3 is TGTGCAACAGGAGGGCCTGTGAACACCGGGGAGCTGTTTTTT. This sequence encodes CATGGPVNTGELFF.

The V call is TRBV14, the J call TRBJ2-7; 10 nucleotides align to TRBD2. The CDR3 consists of 14 residues. Trimming took 6 bases from V and 3 from J; bases not matched to a gene: 5. Per germline, CDR1 SGHDN and CDR2 FVKESK. The DNA for the CDR3 is TGTGCCAGCAGAGTAGCGGGAGGTAGCTACGAGCAGTACTTC. It translates to CASRVAGGSYEQYF.

A few counts support this clone. The rearrangement uses TRBV5-1 and TRBJ2-2; 8 bases align to TRBD1. CDR1 SGHRS and CDR2 YFSETQ come from the germline V gene. V was pared by 5 bases and J by 6 bases, with 9 bases of the junction left unmatched. This CDR3 spans 15 amino acids. The CDR3 DNA sequence: TGCGCCAGCAGACCCGGACAGGGCTTTTCCGGGGAGCTGTTTTTT. It is translated as CASRPGQGFSGELFF. The variable domain in full, completed from reference TRBV5-1 and TRBJ2-2, reads KAGVTQTPRYLIKTRGQQVTLSCSPISGHRSVSWYQQTPGQGLQFLFEYFSETQRNKGNFPGRFSGRQFSNSRSEMNVSTLELGDSALYLCASRPGQGFSGELFFGEGSRLTVL.